Below, 23 T cell receptor beta chains from the same sample are listed, as sequenced in a study of relationships among human T cell subsets. Semiquantitative ARM-PCR amplified T cell receptor alpha and beta CDR3 regions from mRNA. Tagged nested gene-specific primers were used first, then communal superprimers amplified exponentially. Via MiXCR, TCRdb re-called the multiplex PCR reads, giving one row per CDR3 protein. This table holds nearly 5,500 distinct CDR3 sequences, 65% found once. The CD8+ T cells came from negative anti-CD4 multisort bead selection followed by positive anti-CD8 selection. Material: CD8+ T cells sorted from blood. These receptors all stem from a man aged 35-49 years in good health.

The chain joins TRBV7-9 to TRBJ2-1, with D perhaps TRBD1 (5 bases). V was trimmed by 5 bases and J by 3 bases, leaving 8 bases between them. Per the germline V gene, CDR1 is SEHNR and CDR2 is FQNEAQ (reference sequence). The CDR3 extends over 13 amino acids. The CDR3 bases are TGTGCCAGCAGCAAGGACAACTACAATGAGCAGTTCTTC. It specifies CASSKDNYNEQFF.

The gene calls are TRBV20-1 and TRBJ2-3; 8 nucleotides align to TRBD2. The CDR3 loop spans 15 amino acids. Unmatched junction bases numbered 8, after V lost 5 bases and J lost 1 base. Per the germline V gene, CDR1 is DFQATT and CDR2 is SNEGSKA (reference sequence). The CDR3 DNA follows: TGCAGTGCTCCCCAGGAACTAGCGGGCACAGATACGCAGTATTTT. The encoded protein is CSAPQELAGTDTQYF.

The chain carries TRBV24-1 and TRBJ2-1; tentative D call: TRBD1 (6 bases). Germline assignment: CDR1 KGHDR and CDR2 SFDVKD. The length of the CDR3 is 15 residues. V shed 0 bases and J shed 4 bases, with 9 bases lying between them. The CDR3 DNA follows: TGTGCCACCAGTGATTTGGGGACATCGTACAATGAGCAGTTCTTC. The encoded protein is CATSDLGTSYNEQFF.

This chain joins TRBV27 and TRBJ2-7; D is perhaps TRBD1 (7 bases). Germline V gene data show CDR1 as MNHEY and CDR2 as SMNVEV (reference sequence). Trimming removed 5 bases from V and 1 base from J, with 12 bases in between. The CDR3 covers 14 residues. CDR3 loop: CASSARGASYEQYF. CDR3 DNA sequence: TGTGCCAGCAGTGCCAGGGGGGCTTCCTACGAGCAGTACTTC.

The rearrangement uses TRBV4-2 and TRBJ2-3, with 8 positions matching TRBD2. CDR1 and CDR2 (germline): LGHNA, YNFKEQ. The CDR3 runs 16 residues. V shed 4 bases, J shed 4 bases, and the junction held 10 bases outside the gene matches. CDR3 DNA sequence: TGTGCCAGCAGCCCCGCGCCGGGACTAGGTTCAGATACGCAGTATTTT. Translating gives CASSPAPGLGSDTQYF.

Comments on this clonotype: A read error may account for a junction end that differs from germline. The rearrangement links TRBV28 to TRBJ2-1; a weak D match, TRBD2 (6 bases). CDR1 is MDHEN, CDR2 SYDVKM, per germline. The CDR3 covers 13 residues. This chain's CDR3 is CASSAGLYNERFF. Written as DNA, the CDR3 is TGTGCCAGCAGTGCGGGACTCTACAATGAGCGGTTCTTC.

The chain links TRBV2 to TRBJ2-3; 11 bases agree with TRBD2. The CDR3 has 14 amino acids. In germline, CDR1 is SNHLY, CDR2 FYNNEI. Trimming cost V 6 bases and J 7 bases; bases outside gene matches: 6. The CDR3 DNA reads as TGTGCCAGCAGGGGGACTAGCGGAGTTTATACGCAGTATTTT. This encodes CASRGTSGVYTQYF.

The CDR3: CASSPGTSGYEQYF. CDR3 DNA sequence: TGTGCCAGCAGCCCCGGGACTAGCGGGTACGAGCAGTACTTC. V usage is TRBV11-2 and J usage is TRBJ2-7, with 12 bases fitting TRBD2. This CDR3 comprises 14 residues. From germline, CDR1 is SGHAT and CDR2 FQNNGV. Unmatched junction bases numbered 3, after V lost 5 bases and J lost 4 bases.

This clonotype is labeled large (0.1 to 1%). The rearrangement links TRBV4-1 to TRBJ1-2, with 8 bases identical to TRBD1. V lost 0 bases to trimming and J lost 3 bases; unmatched junction nucleotides: 0. The germline V gene encodes CDR1 MGHRA and CDR2 YSYEKL. The CDR3 is 14 residues long. CDR3 in amino acids: CASSQEQGDYGYTF. DNA for the CDR3: TGCGCCAGCAGCCAAGAACAGGGGGACTATGGCTACACCTTC.

The chain uses TRBV20-1 and TRBJ2-3, with TRBD2 matching over 13 bases. The J segment lost 1 base and the V segment lost 0 bases, leaving 1 base of the junction unmatched. Germline CDR1 DFQATT, CDR2 SNEGSKA (reference sequence). This CDR3 comprises 16 residues. In DNA form, the CDR3 reads TGCAGTGCTAGAGAAGGACTAGCGGGAGGCACAGATACGCAGTATTTT. Translating gives CSAREGLAGGTDTQYF.

This clonotype was recorded once. The chain employs TRBV15 and TRBJ2-2, with D hard to call. Germline CDR1 LNHNV, CDR2 YYDKDF (reference sequence). V was trimmed by 3 bases and J by 7 bases, leaving 6 bases between them. CDR3 length equals 12 residues. The CDR3 is CATSSGGGELFF. Here the CDR3 DNA reads TGTGCCACCAGCAGTGGTGGCGGGGAGCTGTTTTTT. Variable domain in full (rest from reference TRBV15 and TRBJ2-2): DAMVIQNPRYQVTQFGKPVTLSCSQTLNHNVMYWYQQKSSQAPKLLFHYYDKDFNNEADTPDNFQSRRPNTSFCFLDIRSPGLGDTAMYLCATSSGGGELFFGEGSRLTVL.

The V call is TRBV20-1, the J call TRBJ2-7; 10 bases agree with TRBD2. CDR3 length equals 17 residues. CDR1 and CDR2 (germline): DFQATT, SNEGSKA (reference sequence). Trimming cost V 0 bases and J 3 bases; bases outside gene matches: 11. CDR3 nucleotides: TGCAGTGCTAGAGACTCCCTCAGCGGGGGGGATTTCTACGAGCAGTACTTC. This codes for CSARDSLSGGDFYEQYF.

The gene calls are TRBV20-1 and TRBJ2-7; TRBD2 matches at 11 bases. The germline CDR1 and CDR2 sequences are DFQATT and SNEGSKA (reference sequence). Trimming at V came to 1 base and at J to 9 bases, leaving 5 bases not matched to a gene. The CDR3 has 13 residues. The CDR3 loop reads CSARGTSGGWQYF. The CDR3, as DNA: TGCAGTGCTAGAGGAACTAGCGGGGGCTGGCAGTACTTC.

This clonotype was observed a few times. V usage is TRBV20-1 and J usage is TRBJ2-3, with D possibly being TRBD2 (6 bases). Trimming took off 5 bases at V and 0 bases at J, with 15 bases between the two ends. CDR1 and CDR2 (germline): DFQATT, SNEGSKA (reference sequence). This CDR3 has 15 residues. CDR3 in amino acids: CSAAPGGWSTDTQYF. As DNA, the CDR3 is TGCAGTGCTGCCCCCGGAGGGTGGAGCACAGATACGCAGTATTTT.

Concerning this clonotype: Without the conserved terminal phenylalanine or tryptophan, this CDR3 likely stems from a read error. The DNA is left out, because the CDR3 cannot be placed on it with certainty; the CDR3 is given as TCRdb lists it. The chain uses TRBV12-5 and TRBJ2-1; TRBD2, as called in the table, went unchecked against the DNA. CDR1 is LGHNT and CDR2 is FRNRAP in the germline V gene. A total of 12 residues make up the CDR3, ends included. CDR3 region: CASGFVASSDLE.

The gene calls are TRBV5-1 and TRBJ2-7; D not certain. The V gene lost 0 bases and the J gene lost 3 bases, with 10 bases spanning the gap. Germline CDR1 is SGHRS and CDR2 is YFSETQ. CDR3 length equals 14 residues. CDR3 sequence: CASSLASGNYEQYF. CDR3 sequence (DNA): TGCGCCAGCAGCTTGGCTAGTGGGAACTACGAGCAGTACTTC. The full variable domain, rest sourced from reference TRBV5-1 and TRBJ2-7, is KAGVTQTPRYLIKTRGQQVTLSCSPISGHRSVSWYQQTPGQGLQFLFEYFSETQRNKGNFPGRFSGRQFSNSRSEMNVSTLELGDSALYLCASSLASGNYEQYFGPGTRLTVT.

This sequence joins TRBV12-2 and TRBJ1-3. TRBV12-2 is described as a pseudogene. The CDR3 covers 11 residues. This chain's CDR3 is CASGWENTIYF. The CDR3 nucleotides read TGTGCAAGCGGCTGGGAAAACACCATATATTTT.

This clonotype was counted only a few times. One junction end disagrees with the germline gene, perhaps due to a read error. CDR3 in amino acids: CASSQGIGQPQRF. In nucleotides, the CDR3 is TGTGCCAGCAGCCAAGGGATAGGACAGCCCCAGCGTTTT. This sequence joins TRBV14 and TRBJ1-5; D might be TRBD1 (6 bases). The germline gives CDR1 SGHDN, CDR2 FVKESK. The CDR3 spans 13 residues.

A remark on this clonotype: Relative to the germline gene, one junction end is altered; a read error may explain this. V is TRBV7-7 and J is TRBJ2-1; 10 nucleotides line up with TRBD2. The CDR3 spans 15 residues. Per the germline V gene, CDR1 is SSHAT and CDR2 is FNYEAQ (reference sequence). CDR3 sequence reads: CASSQSAGGPNEQFF. The CDR3 region has the DNA TGTGCTAGCAGCCAGTCAGCGGGGGGGCCGAATGAGCAGTTCTTC. The variable domain in full, with the rest retrieved from reference TRBV7-7 and TRBJ2-1, is GAGVSQSPRYKVTKRGQDVTLRCDPISSHATLYWYQQALGQGPEFLTYFNYEAQPDKSGLPSDRFSAERPEGSISTLTIQRTEQRDSAMYRCASSQSAGGPNEQFFGPGTRLTVL.

The chain combines TRBV7-8 with TRBJ2-7; the D is unclear. The CDR3 length is 12 residues. Per germline, CDR1 SGHVS and CDR2 FQNEAQ. The V gene lost 5 bases and the J gene lost 3 bases, with 8 bases spanning the gap. CDR3 region: CASSLAFYEQYF. CDR3 bases: TGTGCCAGCAGCCTTGCCTTCTACGAGCAGTACTTC. Full variable domain (missing parts from reference TRBV7-8 and TRBJ2-7): GAGVSQSPRYKVAKRGQDVALRCDPISGHVSLFWYQQALGQGPEFLTYFQNEAQLDKSGLPSDRFFAERPEGSVSTLKIQRTQQEDSAVYLCASSLAFYEQYFGPGTRLTVT.

The table lists this clonotype with a few counts. The rearrangement uses TRBV2 and TRBJ1-5; the D gene is possibly TRBD1 (5 bases). V was shortened by 3 bases and J by 6 bases, with 12 bases between the two germline ends. Germline CDR1 SNHLY, CDR2 FYNNEI. CDR3 length: 14 amino acids. The CDR3 region is CASSEWRGSQPQHF. DNA for the CDR3: TGTGCCAGCAGTGAGTGGCGGGGGAGTCAGCCCCAGCATTTT. Filled out from reference TRBV2 and TRBJ1-5, the complete variable domain reads EPEVTQTPSHQVTQMGQEVILRCVPISNHLYFYWYRQILGQKVEFLVSFYNNEISEKSEIFDDQFSVERPDGSNFTLKIRSTKLEDSAMYFCASSEWRGSQPQHFGDGTRLSIL.

V and J are TRBV10-1 and TRBJ2-2; TRBD1 matches at 7 bases. The V segment lost 10 bases and the J segment 6 bases; nucleotides outside the gene matches: 11. The CDR3 runs 14 residues. CDR1 is WNHNN and CDR2 is SYGVQD in the germline V gene (reference sequence). CDR3 region: CATQQGIMSGELFF. CDR3 in DNA: TGCGCCACCCAACAGGGGATAATGTCCGGGGAGCTGTTTTTT.

This chain connects TRBV20-1 to TRBJ2-1; 7 positions agree with TRBD2. V gave up 0 bases and J gave up 7 bases; unmatched junction bases: 12. The CDR3 totals 16 residues. Germline V CDR1 and CDR2: DFQATT, SNEGSKA (reference sequence). CDR3 DNA sequence: TGCAGTGCTAGAGACCCAATGCGACTAGCTGGTAATGAGCAGTTCTTC. It encodes CSARDPMRLAGNEQFF.